This T cell receptor (beta chain) was sequenced during a study of cytomegalovirus exposure and HLA in healthy donors. Study as a whole: Early released data had about 80 million unique TCRs, all coming from HLA-typed donors.

PCR amplification relied on 60 Vbeta primers (plus 13 Jbeta primers). The protocol was immunoSEQ multiplex PCR, while the TCRdb copy is restricted to in-frame clones and leaves out a portion. This sample's table has under 70,000 clones. Findings of the study overall: Later on, analysis showed that most CMV-associated TCR beta chains appeared to be HLA-restricted. Roughly even sequencing depth across donors was the assumption behind the presence/absence analyses.

Of note for this clone: Its cognate antigen is unknown.

Sequenced: PBMCs. The sequence derives from a woman aged 18-29 years in good health and CMV-seronegative.

For the CDR3, the DNA is TGTGCCAGCAGACTGGACAGGGGGAATGAAAAACTGTTTTTT. Protein sequence: CASRLDRGNEKLFF. The chain recombines TRBV7-9 with TRBJ1-4; TRBD1 aligns across 10 bases. Germline CDR1 SEHNR, CDR2 FQNEAQ (reference sequence). The CDR3 spans 14 residues. V lost 6 bases, J lost 5 bases, and 3 bases stayed unmatched. Using reference TRBV7-9 and TRBJ1-4 for the parts outside the CDR3, the full variable domain is DTGVSQNPRHKITKRGQNVTFRCDPISEHNRLYWYRQTLGQGPEFLTYFQNEAQLEKSRLLSDRFSAERPKGSFSTLEIQRTEQGDSAMYLCASRLDRGNEKLFFGSGTQLSVL.